These 13 T cell receptor beta chains originate from one sample sequenced in a study of T-cell memory formation after mild COVID-19. MiXCR was run by TCRdb on the 5' RACE reads, yielding one entry per CDR3 protein. Of some 82,000 distinct CDR3 sequences listed, more than 10% are singletons. Sequencing input: PBMCs or a T cell subset sorted from them (not recorded which). These receptors all come from a man aged 18 to 29 who had mild COVID-19 (a few samples of this study predate the infection). Cell type and time point are not known.

This clonotype was counted a few times. J is TRBJ1-1 and V is TRBV6-5; TRBD1 aligns across 8 bases. The germline gives CDR1 MNHEY, CDR2 SVGAGI. V lost 5 bases, J lost 0 bases, and 5 bases stayed unmatched. The CDR3 totals 15 residues. CDR3 sequence: CASSDRQGMNTEAFF. As DNA, the CDR3 is TGTGCCAGCAGTGACAGACAGGGGATGAACACTGAAGCTTTCTTT.

The table lists this clonotype with many counts. The chain has TRBV19 and TRBJ1-6; D unresolved. The CDR3 is made up of 13 amino acids. Germline lookup yields CDR1 LNHDA and CDR2 SQIVND (reference sequence). Trimming stripped 5 bases from V and 7 bases from J, with 9 bases between. The CDR3 DNA follows: TGTGCCAGTAGTCTCACGGAGAATTCACCCCTCCACTTT. It is translated as CASSLTENSPLHF.

The chain has TRBV11-2 and TRBJ1-1; possible D gene TRBD1, 5 bases. The CDR3 contains 13 residues. From germline, CDR1 is SGHAT and CDR2 FQNNGV. V lost 6 bases and J lost 3, with 11 bases in between. The CDR3 sequence is CASRGVMDTEAFF. CDR3 in DNA: TGTGCCAGCAGGGGGGTTATGGACACTGAAGCTTTCTTT.

CDR3 in DNA: TGTGCCAGCAAGGACAACTCCGAAGCTTTCTTT. Encoded protein: CASKDNSEAFF. The chain links TRBV6-2 or TRBV6-3 to TRBJ1-1, with D possibly TRBD1 on 5 matching bases. This CDR3 is built from 11 residues. Per germline, CDR1 MNHEY and CDR2 SVGEGT. The V and J ends lost 7 bases and 8 bases respectively, with 11 bases between them.

This rearrangement joins TRBV7-8 to TRBJ1-5, with no clear D. The V gene's germline CDR1 is SGHVS and CDR2 FQNEAQ. The CDR3 contains 15 residues. V dropped 2 bases and J dropped 7 bases, with 15 bases sitting between them. CDR3 coding DNA: TGTGCCAGCAGCTTAAGTTGGCCAATGAGGCAGCCCCAGCATTTT. Residues: CASSLSWPMRQPQHF.

J is TRBJ1-4 and V is TRBV12-3 or TRBV12-4; 7 positions agree with TRBD1. The CDR3 is 15 amino acids. Trimming took 0 bases from V and 7 from J; bases not matched to a gene: 5. For the CDR3, the DNA is TGTGCCAGCAGTTTAGCTGACAGGGTACGTGAAAAACTGTTTTTT. It is translated as CASSLADRVREKLFF.

This rearrangement joins TRBV28 to TRBJ2-1; 7 nucleotides align to TRBD1. The trim removed 5 bases at V and 6 bases at J, leaving 10 bases unmatched. Germline loops: CDR1 MDHEN, CDR2 SYDVKM. The CDR3 consists of 15 residues. The CDR3 region is CASSLSLGTANEQFF. Written as DNA, the CDR3 is TGTGCCAGCAGTCTTTCCCTAGGGACAGCCAATGAGCAGTTCTTC.

The J gene is TRBJ2-2, the V gene TRBV12-3 or TRBV12-4; D possibly corresponds to TRBD2 (6 bases). Trimming removed 6 bases at V and 7 bases at J, with 9 bases between. The CDR3 length is 12 residues. DNA of the CDR3: TGTGCCAGCAGCCCGACTAGCGGGGAGCTGTTTTTT. Translated: CASSPTSGELFF.

This chain links TRBV5-5 with TRBJ1-1; no reliable D call. Germline CDR1 SGHKS, CDR2 YYEKEE (reference sequence). Between the trimmed V and J ends, which lost 0 bases and 0 bases, there was a span of 9 bases. The CDR3 is made up of 15 amino acids. CDR3 sequence reads: CASSLEWNMNTEAFF. In DNA form, the CDR3 reads TGTGCCAGCAGCTTGGAGTGGAACATGAACACTGAAGCTTTCTTT. Supplemented by reference TRBV5-5 and TRBJ1-1, the full variable domain reads DAGVTQSPTHLIKTRGQQVTLRCSPISGHKSVSWYQQVLGQGPQFIFQYYEKEERGRGNFPDRFSARQFPNYSSELNVNALLLGDSALYLCASSLEWNMNTEAFFGQGTRLTVV.

CDR3 bases: TGCAGTGCTAGATCACCGGGACAGGCATACAATGAGCAGTTCTTC. Encoded protein: CSARSPGQAYNEQFF. V gene TRBV20-1 combines with J gene TRBJ2-1; 8 nucleotides line up with TRBD1. In germline, CDR1 is DFQATT, CDR2 SNEGSKA (reference sequence). The CDR3 is 15 amino acids. The junction had 7 bases not matched to a gene; V was cut back by 2 bases and J by 4 bases.

There are a few counts of this clonotype. The gene calls are TRBV6-5 and TRBJ2-7; TRBD2 is a possible D gene (6 bases). Per the germline V gene, CDR1 is MNHEY and CDR2 is SVGAGI. Between the trimmed V and J ends, which lost 4 bases and 1 base, there was a span of 11 bases. The CDR3 totals 14 residues. This chain's CDR3 is CASSSGVGSYEQYV. Written as DNA, the CDR3 is TGTGCCAGCAGTTCGGGGGTCGGGTCCTACGAGCAGTACGTC.

In this sample, this clonotype turned up a few times. The V call is TRBV6-4, the J call TRBJ2-1, with 7 bases fitting TRBD1. The CDR3 contains 14 residues. V trimming: 5 bases; J trimming: 4 bases; junction bases outside the gene matches: 5. Germline-derived CDR1 and CDR2 are MRHNA and SNTAGT. CDR3 sequence: CASSPTGDYNEQFF. In nucleotides, the CDR3 is TGTGCCAGCAGTCCCACAGGGGATTACAATGAGCAGTTCTTC.

This rearrangement joins TRBV5-8 to TRBJ2-7; D could derive from TRBD1 or TRBD2 (5 bases each). This CDR3 region has 15 residues. V dropped 3 bases and J dropped 2 bases, with 15 bases sitting between them. Germline V lookup: CDR1 SGHTS, CDR2 YDEGEE. The DNA for the CDR3 is TGTGCCAGCAGCTCACCCCGGGACGTAACCTACGAGCAGTACGTC. Amino acid sequence: CASSSPRDVTYEQYV.